The 27 T cell receptor beta chains presented below share a single source sample, sequenced in a study of radiation and T cells in renal cell carcinoma. Noted time point: baseline pretreatment blood. Treatment defined: 15 Gy SBRT to primary tumor, nephrectomy 4 weeks later. Some clones are missing from TCRdb's copy, which holds only in-frame ones; the method was immunoSEQ multiplex PCR. The sample carries some 100,000 clones, over 75% recorded once. Source: blood, taken from a patient whose treatment included radiotherapy and nephrectomy. These receptors were collected from a man between 60 and 70 years old with renal cell carcinoma.

The chain is built from TRBV7-7 and TRBJ2-1, with 14 bases matching TRBD2. The junction had 9 bases not matched to a gene; V was cut back by 5 bases and J by 9 bases. The germline gives CDR1 SSHAT, CDR2 FNYEAQ (reference sequence). The CDR3 extends over 16 amino acids. The CDR3 nucleotides are TGTGCCAGCAGCGCCTCCGGGACTAGCGGGAGTCCTGAGCAGTTCTTC. Translation gives CASSASGTSGSPEQFF. Drawing the rest from reference TRBV7-7 and TRBJ2-1, the complete variable domain is GAGVSQSPRYKVTKRGQDVTLRCDPISSHATLYWYQQALGQGPEFLTYFNYEAQPDKSGLPSDRFSAERPEGSISTLTIQRTEQRDSAMYRCASSASGTSGSPEQFFGPGTRLTVL.

The chain combines TRBV27 with TRBJ2-5; TRBD2 matches 11 bases. This CDR3 is 14 amino acids long. The V gene end was trimmed by 3 bases and the J gene end by 5 bases; junction bases not matched to a gene: 2. Looked up from germline, CDR1 is MNHEY and CDR2 is SMNVEV (reference sequence). The CDR3 DNA reads as TGTGCCAGCAGTTTTTCTAGCGGGAGGGAGACCCAGTACTTC. Its translation: CASSFSSGRETQYF.

V and J are TRBV29-1 and TRBJ2-1, with D possibly matching TRBD1 (6 bases). V was trimmed by 4 bases and J by 4 bases, leaving 11 bases between them. From germline, CDR1 is SQVTM and CDR2 ANQGSEA. The CDR3 runs to 13 residues. The CDR3 coding sequence is TGCAGCGTTGTTCCGGGACAATACAATGAGCAGTTCTTC. Residues: CSVVPGQYNEQFF.

This clone was seen only once. The chain has TRBV7-9 and TRBJ2-5, with D tentatively TRBD1 (5 bases). From germline, CDR1 is SEHNR and CDR2 FQNEAQ (reference sequence). Trimming shortened V by 5 bases and J by 0 bases, and 13 bases separated the two germline ends. The CDR3 runs 15 residues. In DNA form, the CDR3 reads TGTGCCAGCAGCCCCCCAGGGATCCACCAAGAGACCCAGTACTTC. Amino acid sequence: CASSPPGIHQETQYF.

In nucleotides, the CDR3 is TGTGCCAGCAGCGAAGCGGGACCAAGCACAGATACGCAGTATTTT. Translation: CASSEAGPSTDTQYF. The chain combines TRBV9 with TRBJ2-3; 7 nucleotides agree with TRBD2. The V segment lost 3 bases and the J segment 0 bases; nucleotides outside the gene matches: 4. Germline V CDR1 and CDR2: SGDLS, YYNGEE. The length of the CDR3 is 15 residues.

This rearrangement joins TRBV11-3 to TRBJ2-1, with 9 bases identical to TRBD2. CDR1 and CDR2 from the germline V gene are SGHNT and YENEEA. There are 15 residues in the CDR3. Trimming took 1 base from V and 6 from J; bases not matched to a gene: 4. The CDR3 DNA reads as TGTGCCAGCAGCTTAGTTGCGGGAGGGTTCAATGAGCAGTTCTTC. It translates to CASSLVAGGFNEQFF.

This rearrangement joins TRBV5-6 to TRBJ1-2; 11 nucleotides agree with TRBD1. After removal of 0 bases from V and 7 bases from J, the junction contained 5 bases not matched to a gene. Germline CDR1 is SGHDT and CDR2 is YYEEEE. The CDR3 consists of 15 residues. CDR3 loop: CASSLVGQGASGYTF. CDR3 DNA sequence: TGTGCCAGCAGCTTGGTAGGACAGGGGGCGTCTGGCTACACCTTC.

This clone turned up a few times. This chain uses TRBV7-6 with TRBJ2-5, with a weak D call TRBD2 (6 bases). V was clipped by 0 bases and J by 4 bases, with 9 bases between them. The germline V gene has CDR1 SGHVS and CDR2 FNYEAQ. The CDR3 has 14 amino acids. The CDR3 sequence: CASSLAGGGETQYF. The CDR3 DNA sequence: TGTGCCAGCAGCTTAGCGGGAGGAGGAGAGACCCAGTACTTC.

This clone came up once. Germline is not matched at one junction end, which may reflect a read error. The chain carries TRBV19 and TRBJ2-5, with TRBD2 matching over 9 bases. The germline CDR1 and CDR2 sequences are LNHDA and SQIVND (reference sequence). The CDR3 contains 15 residues. This CDR3 is CASSKLAGRQETQYF. In DNA, the CDR3 is TGTGCCAGCAGTAAACTAGCGGGCCGCCAAGAGACCCAGTACTTC.

The chain recombines TRBV25-1 with TRBJ2-5; the D gene is possibly TRBD2 (6 bases). CDR3 length: 14 amino acids. The germline CDR1 and CDR2 sequences are MGHDK and SYGVNS. The V end lost 6 bases, the J end lost 11 bases, and 22 bases lay between the germline ends. Written as DNA, the CDR3 is TGTGCCAGCAGGACAATTGGGAGCACGGGGGAGCAGTACTTC. Amino acid sequence: CASRTIGSTGEQYF.

This clone was seen only once. This chain joins TRBV27 and TRBJ2-2, with 11 bases that match TRBD2. The CDR3 contains 18 residues. The germline V gene encodes CDR1 MNHEY and CDR2 SMNVEV (reference sequence). Germline trimming cut 2 bases from V and 3 bases from J; bases unmatched to any gene: 8. The CDR3 sequence is CASSLAASGRTDTGELFF. Here the CDR3 DNA reads TGTGCCAGCAGTTTAGCAGCTAGCGGGAGGACGGACACCGGGGAGCTGTTTTTT.

The chain uses TRBV6-6 and TRBJ2-1; 8 nucleotides match TRBD1. V gave up 1 base and J gave up 9 bases; unmatched junction bases: 5. The CDR3 runs 14 residues. Germline CDR1 reads MNHNY; CDR2 reads SVGAGI (reference sequence). The CDR3 sequence is CASSYLDRAVEQFF. The CDR3 DNA sequence: TGTGCCAGCAGTTACTTGGACAGGGCGGTTGAGCAGTTCTTC.

The chain joins TRBV10-2 to TRBJ2-2, with D uncertain. CDR1 and CDR2 (germline): WSHSY, SAAADI. With 3 bases removed from V and 2 bases from J, the gap between germline ends came to 4 bases. This CDR3 comprises 13 residues. The DNA for the CDR3 is TGCGCCAGCAGTGAAATCAACACCGGGGAGCTGTTTTTT. Its protein is CASSEINTGELFF.

The rearrangement joins TRBV18 to TRBJ1-1, with TRBD1 as a possible D gene (5 bases). CDR1 KGHSH and CDR2 LQKENI come from the germline V gene. Trimming left V 6 bases short and J 5 bases short, with 25 bases between. The length of the CDR3 is 17 residues. The CDR3 reads CASSPNGNSYGGTEAFF. The CDR3, as DNA: TGTGCCAGCTCGCCCAACGGGAACAGCTATGGGGGGACTGAAGCTTTCTTT.

This clone was detected once. The rearrangement uses TRBV5-1 and TRBJ2-5; a possible D gene is TRBD1 (6 bases). This CDR3 region has 13 residues. Germline V gene lookup returns CDR1 SGHRS and CDR2 YFSETQ. Trimming removed 4 bases from V and 5 bases from J, with 12 bases in between. Written as DNA, the CDR3 is TGCGCCAGCAGCCCTCGCCAGGGGGAGACCCAGTACTTC. Translated: CASSPRQGETQYF.

J is TRBJ2-2 and V is TRBV27; weak D call: TRBD1 (5 bases). The CDR3 is made up of 15 amino acids. V dropped 2 bases and J dropped 5 bases, with 12 bases sitting between them. Germline-derived CDR1 and CDR2 are MNHEY and SMNVEV (reference sequence). CDR3 in amino acids: CASSLGARSTGELFF. The CDR3 DNA reads TGTGCCAGCAGTTTAGGGGCGAGATCGACCGGGGAGCTGTTTTTT.

On this clone: Its ends do not fully match the called genes, so a read error is possible. The chain is built from TRBV19 and TRBJ1-5, with 9 bases identical to TRBD1. This CDR3 has 17 residues. Germline V CDR1 and CDR2: LNHDA, SQIVND (reference sequence). The CDR3 nucleotides are TGTGCCAGTATGAGACAGGGGGGAATTCTAAAAAATCAGCCCCGGCATTTT. Protein: CASMRQGGILKNQPRHF.

V and J are TRBV6-1 and TRBJ2-4, with TRBD1 identical over 9 bases. The V gene end was trimmed by 4 bases and the J gene end by 6 bases; junction bases not matched to a gene: 7. Germline V gives CDR1 MNHNS, CDR2 SASEGT. The CDR3 covers 15 residues. DNA for the CDR3: TGTGCCAGCAGTGGAACAGGGGGCATGTCAAACATTCAGTACTTC. Encoded protein: CASSGTGGMSNIQYF.

V usage is TRBV19 and J usage is TRBJ2-1; 8 nucleotides align to TRBD1. The germline V gene has CDR1 LNHDA and CDR2 SQIVND (reference sequence). The V segment lost 3 bases and the J segment 4 bases; nucleotides outside the gene matches: 11. The CDR3 has 17 residues. In DNA, the CDR3 is TGTGCCAGTAGTATGGTTTCACCGGGACAGGCTTACAATGAGCAGTTCTTC. It specifies CASSMVSPGQAYNEQFF.

This clone showed up just a few times. The rearrangement joins TRBV28 to TRBJ2-3; 16 bases line up with TRBD2. Germline loops: CDR1 MDHEN, CDR2 SYDVKM. Losses at the gene ends were 7 bases for V and 3 bases for J; bases not matched to a gene: 7. The CDR3 is made up of 17 amino acids. The CDR3 DNA reads TGTGCCAGCACTAAAGGGACTAGCGGGAGGGTGACAGATACGCAGTATTTT. It yields the protein CASTKGTSGRVTDTQYF.

The chain carries TRBV4-3 and TRBJ1-1; D remains unclear. The germline CDR1 and CDR2 sequences are LGHNA and YSLEER. Trimming removed 2 bases at V and 5 bases at J, with 9 bases between. This CDR3 is built from 13 residues. The CDR3 DNA reads as TGCGCCAGCAGCCAACGTCCGGGGACTGAAGCTTTCTTT. Translated: CASSQRPGTEAFF.

The gene calls are TRBV4-2 and TRBJ1-1; a weak D match, TRBD1 (5 bases). Germline CDR1 LGHNA, CDR2 YNFKEQ. Trimming removed 4 bases from V and 3 bases from J, with 15 bases in between. The CDR3 spans 15 residues. The CDR3 is CASSPSLGVDTEAFF. The CDR3 DNA reads as TGTGCCAGCAGCCCCTCTTTGGGGGTGGACACTGAAGCTTTCTTT.

The rearrangement links TRBV28 to TRBJ2-7, with unresolved D. The CDR3 has 12 residues. V dropped 10 bases and J dropped 1 base, with 11 bases sitting between them. Per germline, CDR1 MDHEN and CDR2 SYDVKM. As DNA, the CDR3 is TGTGCCATCTCAACTACTTCCTACGAGCAGTACTTC. It translates to CAISTTSYEQYF.

V and J are TRBV5-1 and TRBJ2-7; 7 nucleotides match TRBD1. The CDR3 runs to 15 residues. Germline V CDR1 and CDR2: SGHRS, YFSETQ. V was clipped by 1 base and J by 5 bases; unmatched bases: 9. CDR3 amino acids: CASSLTGASLNEQYF. In nucleotides, the CDR3 is TGCGCCAGCAGCTTGACAGGGGCCTCGTTAAACGAGCAGTACTTC.

The chain recombines TRBV14 with TRBJ2-2; TRBD1 is a possible D gene (6 bases). Trimming stripped 8 bases from V and 2 bases from J, with 24 bases between. Germline V gives CDR1 SGHDN, CDR2 FVKESK. The CDR3 has 18 residues. In DNA, the CDR3 is TGTGCCAGCCAAGAAAAAAGGGGAACAGGGTTAAACACCGGGGAGCTGTTTTTT. As protein: CASQEKRGTGLNTGELFF.

This clone was counted a few times. The rearrangement uses TRBV11-1 and TRBJ1-1; no firm D call. V lost 5 bases to trimming and J lost 2 bases, with 6 bases between them. The CDR3 is 12 residues long. Germline lookup yields CDR1 SGHAT and CDR2 FQDESV (reference sequence). CDR3 DNA sequence: TGTGCCAGCAGCGCTCGTAACACTGAAGCTTTCTTT. This translates into CASSARNTEAFF.

The rearrangement links TRBV7-3 to TRBJ1-2; 8 nucleotides align to TRBD1. This CDR3 is 15 amino acids long. Germline loops: CDR1 SGHTA, CDR2 FQGTGA. Unmatched junction bases numbered 2, after V lost 0 bases and J lost 2 bases. The CDR3 loop reads CASSLTTGANYGYTF. CDR3 nucleotides: TGTGCCAGCAGCTTAACGACAGGGGCAAACTATGGCTACACCTTC.